This T cell receptor beta chain was profiled in a study of shared clonotypes between healthy human individuals. The study, taken as a whole, reports: Clonotype sharing across a few donors was observed for around 5% of naive CD4 clonotypes. A generally larger estimated richness was seen in naive subsets than in memory subsets.

Caucasian adults living in Nashville, Tennessee, provided all samples. Each subset's genomic DNA was shared equally among a number of immunoSEQ plates. Profiling relied on immunoSEQ multiplex PCR, and the TCRdb table lists in-frame clones only, not all of them. The data hold about 230,000 clones, with 65% observed a single time. J lost 4 bases, V lost 7 bases, and 5 bases had no gene match. CDR3 length equals 13 residues. Germline values: CDR1 MNHNS, CDR2 SASEGT. With respect to this clone: Its antigen is not known.

The receptor's source is a young man in good health. Sequencing was performed on memory CD4+ T cells sorted from blood. Subset meaning: CD45RA-negative fraction. The rearrangement uses TRBV6-1 and TRBJ2-7, with 9 bases fitting TRBD1. The CDR3: CASTRQGGYEQYF. CDR3 nucleotide sequence: TGTGCCAGCACCCGACAGGGGGGGTACGAGCAGTACTTC.